One sample yielded the 22 T cell receptor beta chains listed below, sequenced in a study of CD8 T cells in Susac syndrome (dated by TCRdb to between 2018 and 2021). Library construction relied on the immunoSEQ multiplex PCR assay. RNA was extracted using the RNeasy kit, and about 0.5 to 1 ug of the RNA was reverse transcribed with random hexamers. TCRdb reran the public reads through fastp at Q25 and MiXCR, keeping productive beta chains. Under each unique CDR3 protein, matching rows form one entry showing the most common genes and DNA. This sample has some 160,000 distinct CDR3 sequences in its table, and nearly 97% of those were observed once. Jointly, the top ten make up 0.084% of the sample. The sequenced material came from CD4+ T cells from PBMCs. These receptors were taken from a human donor with Susac syndrome.

This clonotype has just one count. The V call is TRBV3-1, the J call TRBJ1-3; D is possibly TRBD1 (5 bases). Trimming left V 1 base short and J 2 bases short, with 9 bases between. The CDR3 consists of 15 residues. Germline V gene lookup returns CDR1 LGHDT and CDR2 YNNKEL (reference sequence). This chain's CDR3 is CASSQGQWTGNTIYF. The CDR3 region has the DNA TGTGCCAGCAGCCAAGGACAGTGGACTGGAAACACCATATATTTT. The full variable domain, completed using reference TRBV3-1 and TRBJ1-3, is DTAVSQTPKYLVTQMGNDKSIKCEQNLGHDTMYWYKQDSKKFLKIMFSYNNKELIINETVPNRFSPKSPDKAHLNLHINSLELGDSAVYFCASSQGQWTGNTIYFGEGSWLTVV.

J is TRBJ1-2 and V is TRBV19, with D possibly TRBD1 on 6 matching bases. The CDR3 sequence is 13 residues long. Germline V CDR1 and CDR2: LNHDA, SQIVND (reference sequence). Between the trimmed V and J ends, which lost 7 bases and 2 bases, there was a span of 11 bases. CDR3 sequence reads: CASKETGNYGYTF. The CDR3 nucleotides read TGTGCCAGTAAGGAAACAGGGAACTATGGCTACACCTTC.

The genes are TRBV4-1 and TRBJ2-7; 7 nucleotides agree with TRBD2. Germline V gene data show CDR1 as MGHRA and CDR2 as YSYEKL. The V gene end was trimmed by 1 base and the J gene end by 1 base; junction bases not matched to a gene: 7. This CDR3 is built from 16 residues. The CDR3 nucleotides are TGCGCCAGCAGCCAAGGAGCGGGAACTCGATCCTACGAGCAGTACTTC. Protein: CASSQGAGTRSYEQYF.

V gene TRBV11-3 combines with J gene TRBJ2-1; TRBD2 aligns across 14 bases. This CDR3 comprises 17 residues. With V trimmed by 1 base and J by 4 bases, 3 bases remained unmatched. Germline-derived CDR1 and CDR2 are SGHNT and YENEEA. The CDR3 DNA reads TGTGCCAGCAGCTTAGGGGGACTAGCGGGAGAGTACAATGAGCAGTTCTTC. This gives the protein CASSLGGLAGEYNEQFF.

The chain couples TRBV4-2 to TRBJ2-5; D is perhaps TRBD1 or TRBD2 (6 bases each). CDR3 size: 17 residues. Trimming took 1 base from V and 2 from J, leaving 17 bases between them. Germline CDR1 and CDR2: LGHNA and YNFKEQ. As DNA, the CDR3 is TGTGCCAGCAGCCAAGTGGGGGCGGGGCGAGCTCAAGAGACCCAGTACTTC. Translating gives CASSQVGAGRAQETQYF.

The chain couples TRBV7-3 to TRBJ2-3; D is possibly TRBD1 or TRBD2 (6 bases each). V was pared by 5 bases and J by 6 bases, with 21 bases between. Per germline, CDR1 SGHTA and CDR2 FQGTGA. This CDR3 is 16 amino acids long. The CDR3 sequence is CASSPRRGGTSDTQYF. DNA of the CDR3: TGTGCCAGCAGCCCCCGTCGTGGCGGGACATCCGATACGCAGTATTTT.

The chain employs TRBV3-1 and TRBJ2-3, with a weak D call TRBD2 (7 bases). CDR1 is LGHDT, CDR2 YNNKEL, per germline (reference sequence). V was shortened by 4 bases and J by 4 bases, with 12 bases between the two germline ends. This CDR3 has 14 amino acids. The CDR3 is CASSPRGGPDTQYF. CDR3 DNA: TGTGCCAGCAGCCCTAGGGGGGGCCCAGATACGCAGTATTTT.

This chain links TRBV14 with TRBJ2-2, with 13 nucleotides matching TRBD2. The germline CDR1 and CDR2 sequences are SGHDN and FVKESK. The CDR3 consists of 16 residues. Unmatched junction bases numbered 5, after V lost 4 bases and J lost 6 bases. The CDR3 region has the DNA TGTGCCAGCAGCCCCCGGACTAGCGGGAGTCCCGGGGAGCTGTTTTTT. Translated, it gives CASSPRTSGSPGELFF. Together with reference TRBV14 and TRBJ2-2, the CDR3 gives the full variable domain: EAGVTQFPSHSVIEKGQTVTLRCDPISGHDNLYWYRRVMGKEIKFLLHFVKESKQDESGMPNNRFLAERTGGTYSTLKVQPAELEDSGVYFCASSPRTSGSPGELFFGEGSRLTVL.

This clonotype has a single count. This sequence joins TRBV4-1 and TRBJ2-5; D not certain. V lost 2 bases and J 3 bases, leaving 7 bases between the germline ends. The CDR3 is made up of 13 amino acids. The germline V gene has CDR1 MGHRA and CDR2 YSYEKL. The CDR3 here is CASSQIPEETQYF. CDR3 DNA sequence: TGCGCCAGCAGCCAAATTCCAGAAGAGACCCAGTACTTC.

The chain employs TRBV15 and TRBJ2-1; 13 bases align to TRBD2. Looked up from germline, CDR1 is LNHNV and CDR2 is YYDKDF (reference sequence). CDR3 length: 15 amino acids. After removal of 4 bases from V and 5 bases from J, the junction contained 2 bases not matched to a gene. CDR3 in DNA: TGTGCCACCAGCACCGGACTAGCGGGGGACAATGAGCAGTTCTTC. Encoded protein: CATSTGLAGDNEQFF. Full variable domain (remainder filled in from reference TRBV15 and TRBJ2-1): DAMVIQNPRYQVTQFGKPVTLSCSQTLNHNVMYWYQQKSSQAPKLLFHYYDKDFNNEADTPDNFQSRRPNTSFCFLDIRSPGLGDTAMYLCATSTGLAGDNEQFFGPGTRLTVL.

This clonotype was seen once. The genes are TRBV20-1 and TRBJ2-4; 7 nucleotides line up with TRBD1. This CDR3 is 11 amino acids long. The germline gives CDR1 DFQATT, CDR2 SNEGSKA (reference sequence). CDR3 residues: CRGDRLNIQYF. The CDR3 region has the DNA TGCAGGGGGGACAGATTAAACATTCAGTACTTC.

V usage is TRBV27 and J usage is TRBJ2-7; unclear D gene. Germline V gene sequence: CDR1 MNHEY, CDR2 SMNVEV (reference sequence). The CDR3 covers 10 residues. Trimming left V 5 bases short and J 2 bases short, with 1 base between. In DNA, the CDR3 is TGTGCCAGCAGTCCCTACGAGCAGTACTTC. Protein product: CASSPYEQYF.

The chain uses TRBV21-1 and TRBJ1-5; the D call of TRBD1 is as the table states it, not checked on the DNA. TRBV21-1 represents a pseudogene. The CDR3 loop spans 14 amino acids. CDR3 nucleotides: TGTGCCACCCCAACAGGGGTAAGCAATCAGCCCCAGCATTTT. This codes for CATPTGVSNQPQHF.

The V and J genes are TRBV5-4 and TRBJ2-1; either TRBD1 or TRBD2 may fit D (5 bases each). This CDR3 has 18 residues. With 5 bases removed from V and 0 bases from J, the gap between germline ends came to 21 bases. Germline CDR1 is SGHNT and CDR2 is YYREEE (reference sequence). This CDR3 reads CASRKISGTVDSYNEQFF. CDR3 DNA: TGTGCCAGCAGGAAAATTTCCGGGACCGTAGACTCCTACAATGAGCAGTTCTTC.

The V and J genes are TRBV20-1 and TRBJ1-2; TRBD1 agrees at 12 bases. Trimming took 0 bases from V and 13 from J; bases not matched to a gene: 6. Looked up from germline, CDR1 is DFQATT and CDR2 is SNEGSKA (reference sequence). This CDR3 region has 13 residues. The CDR3 loop reads CSARDGTGGSITF. The CDR3 DNA reads TGCAGTGCTAGAGATGGGACAGGGGGCTCAATCACCTTC.

The chain is built from TRBV29-1 and TRBJ1-4, with D perhaps TRBD1 (5 bases). V lost 7 bases to trimming and J lost 4 bases, with 13 bases between them. Germline V gene lookup returns CDR1 SQVTM and CDR2 ANQGSEA. The CDR3 length is 13 residues. The CDR3 sequence is CSARTSDNEKLFF. As DNA, the CDR3 is TGCAGCGCCAGGACATCCGATAATGAAAAACTGTTTTTT.

The CDR3 here is CASSPRTGINYGYTF. CDR3 coding DNA: TGTGCCAGCAGCCCGCGGACAGGAATAAACTATGGCTACACCTTC. The V gene is TRBV7-9, the J gene TRBJ1-2; TRBD1 agrees at 7 bases. The CDR3 is 15 residues long. Per the germline V gene, CDR1 is SEHNR and CDR2 is FQNEAQ (reference sequence). V lost 5 bases and J lost 2; bases outside the gene matches: 8.

J is TRBJ2-7 and V is TRBV29-1, with D possibly TRBD1 on 5 matching bases. This CDR3 region has 13 residues. Trimming took off 4 bases at V and 3 bases at J, with 13 bases between the two ends. Germline CDR1 and CDR2: SQVTM and ANQGSEA. The CDR3 loop is CSVVGAVDYEQYF. The CDR3 nucleotides are TGCAGCGTTGTTGGGGCCGTTGACTACGAGCAGTACTTC.

The chain carries TRBV9 and TRBJ2-1, with a weak D call TRBD2 (6 bases). The CDR3 has 12 amino acids. The germline gives CDR1 SGDLS, CDR2 YYNGEE. Trimming took off 3 bases at V and 9 bases at J, with 10 bases between the two ends. In DNA, the CDR3 is TGTGCCAGCAGCGGACTAGTGGGTGAGCAGTTCTTC. Its protein is CASSGLVGEQFF.

The chain joins TRBV28 to TRBJ1-4; D is uncertain. V dropped 2 bases and J dropped 11 bases, with 9 bases sitting between them. The CDR3 extends over 12 amino acids. Germline loops: CDR1 MDHEN, CDR2 SYDVKM. CDR3 bases: TGTGCCAGCAGTTTACCGCCCATGAAACTGTTTTTT. It yields the protein CASSLPPMKLFF. Filled out from reference TRBV28 and TRBJ1-4, the complete variable domain reads DVKVTQSSRYLVKRTGEKVFLECVQDMDHENMFWYRQDPGLGLRLIYFSYDVKMKEKGDIPEGYSVSREKKERFSLILESASTNQTSMYLCASSLPPMKLFFGSGTQLSVL.

This chain joins TRBV12-3 or TRBV12-4 and TRBJ2-7; 9 nucleotides agree with TRBD1. V gave up 8 bases and J gave up 2 bases; unmatched junction bases: 4. This CDR3 contains 13 residues. The CDR3 is CASHRTGAYEQYF. DNA for the CDR3: TGTGCCAGCCACCGGACAGGGGCCTACGAGCAGTACTTC.

This clonotype was observed a single time. The V call is TRBV29-1, the J call TRBJ1-1, with 7 bases aligning to TRBD1. This CDR3 has 14 residues. Germline V gives CDR1 SQVTM, CDR2 ANQGSEA. V trimming: 6 bases; J trimming: 1 base; junction bases outside the gene matches: 8. The CDR3 DNA reads as TGCAGCGTGTACAAGGGGACAGCGAACACTGAAGCTTTCTTT. The encoded protein is CSVYKGTANTEAFF.